A single sample is the source of the 8 T cell receptor beta chains below, sequenced in a study of beta chain features in type 1 diabetes. Expressed TCRB transcripts were sequenced, since all the RNA that had been isolated was reverse transcribed. Libraries were prepared by immunoSEQ multiplex PCR; TCRdb keeps only in-frame clonotypes and omits some of them. The table records under 550,000 clones, approximately 10% of them present only once. The sample comprised naive CD4+ T cells from blood. These receptors were taken from a woman younger than 30 in good health.

This clone was observed a few times. V usage is TRBV7-9 and J usage is TRBJ2-2; weak D call: TRBD2 (5 bases). V was trimmed by 4 bases and J by 1 base, leaving 10 bases between them. CDR1 and CDR2 (germline): SEHNR, FQNEAQ (reference sequence). The CDR3 contains 15 residues. CDR3 loop: CASSSGLLNTGELFF. The DNA for the CDR3 is TGTGCCAGCAGCTCCGGACTGTTGAACACCGGGGAGCTGTTTTTT.

This chain uses TRBV9 with TRBJ1-5; 9 bases fit TRBD1. Germline CDR1 SGDLS, CDR2 YYNGEE. Losses at the gene ends were 1 base for V and 6 bases for J; bases not matched to a gene: 2. This CDR3 has 14 residues. CDR3 sequence: CASSVLDRGQPQHF. The CDR3 DNA reads as TGTGCCAGCAGCGTACTGGACAGGGGTCAGCCCCAGCATTTT.

V usage is TRBV19 and J usage is TRBJ1-3; D is ambiguous. V was shortened by 10 bases and J by 0 bases, with 13 bases between the two germline ends. Germline assignment: CDR1 LNHDA and CDR2 SQIVND (reference sequence). The CDR3 consists of 14 residues. The chain's CDR3 is CATGRLSSGNTIYF. In DNA, the CDR3 is TGTGCCACCGGCCGTCTCAGCTCTGGAAACACCATATATTTT.

This clone appeared a few times. The genes are TRBV28 and TRBJ1-2; D is undetermined. The CDR3 is 13 amino acids. Trimming removed 6 bases at V and 4 bases at J, with 12 bases between. Germline-derived CDR1 and CDR2 are MDHEN and SYDVKM. The CDR3 DNA follows: TGTGCCAGCAGCCTGGGGAGGCTCTATGGCTACACCTTC. This translates into CASSLGRLYGYTF.

The rearrangement joins TRBV27 to TRBJ2-5; D is possibly TRBD2 (7 bases). Trimming took off 3 bases at V and 4 bases at J, with 18 bases between the two ends. CDR1 MNHEY and CDR2 SMNVEV come from the germline V gene (reference sequence). This CDR3 has 16 residues. The CDR3 spells CASSFLAGGGAETQYF. DNA of the CDR3: TGTGCCAGCAGTTTCTTGGCTGGCGGGGGCGCAGAGACCCAGTACTTC.

This clone was observed a few times. V is TRBV6-6 and J is TRBJ2-7, with 9 bases lining up with TRBD1. This CDR3 has 13 residues. CDR1 is MNHNY and CDR2 is SVGAGI in the germline V gene (reference sequence). V shed 6 bases, J shed 7 bases, and the junction held 7 bases outside the gene matches. CDR3 sequence (DNA): TGTGCCAGCAGCCTACAGGGGGCAGGGGAGCAGTACGTC. It is translated as CASSLQGAGEQYV.

The CDR3: CASSLSSYEQYV. The CDR3 DNA is TGTGCCAGCAGTCTCAGCTCCTACGAGCAGTACGTC. The chain is built from TRBV6-5 and TRBJ2-7; D remains unclear. The V gene lost 5 bases and the J gene lost 0 bases, with 5 bases spanning the gap. This CDR3 comprises 12 residues. Germline values: CDR1 MNHEY, CDR2 SVGAGI.

CDR3 loop: CASSQAEGYTF. CDR3 DNA sequence: TGCGCCAGCAGCCAAGCCGAAGGATACACCTTC. The V and J genes are TRBV4-1 and TRBJ1-2; D ambiguous. The CDR3 extends over 11 amino acids. The V gene's germline CDR1 is MGHRA and CDR2 YSYEKL. V lost 1 base and J lost 11, with 8 bases in between.